A single sample is the source of the 29 T cell receptor beta chains below, sequenced in a study of beta chain features in type 1 diabetes listed by TCRdb under 2018. The method behind the library was the immunoSEQ multiplex PCR assay. The High Capacity cDNA Reverse Transcription Kit was used to reverse transcribe all of the isolated RNA, meaning that expressed TCRB transcripts were what got sequenced. The table comes from immuneACCESS by way of TCRdb, which keeps in-frame sequences with V and J called. Part of the clones is missing from these tables; in studies checked, under half for an unresolved V gene and the rest for unknown reasons. The sample table shows 140,000 to 150,000 clones, and roughly 48% are seen once. Jointly, the top ten make up roughly 0.42% of the sample. The sample taken for sequencing was Tregs from blood. The sample's cell subset or site label is to be understood as: regulatory CD4+ T cells. The receptor source for this set is a man aged 18-30 years in good health.

The chain is built from TRBV6-6 and TRBJ1-1; D unclear. This CDR3 spans 15 amino acids. The V gene lost 1 base and the J gene lost 1 base, with 10 bases spanning the gap. The V gene's germline CDR1 is MNHNY and CDR2 SVGAGI (reference sequence). CDR3 DNA sequence: TGTGCCAGCAGTTACTTAGCGGGTCGGAACACTGAAGCTTTCTTT. Encoded protein: CASSYLAGRNTEAFF.

The V call is TRBV4-2, the J call TRBJ2-2, with no clear D. This CDR3 comprises 16 residues. Germline V gene data show CDR1 as LGHNA and CDR2 as YNFKEQ. Trimming shortened V by 0 bases and J by 3 bases, and 11 bases separated the two germline ends. CDR3 sequence reads: CASSQENRRYTGELFF. In DNA form, the CDR3 reads TGTGCCAGCAGCCAAGAAAATAGGCGGTACACCGGGGAGCTGTTTTTT.

This clone has just a few counts. The chain carries TRBV4-2 and TRBJ2-1; D is undetermined. This CDR3 comprises 17 residues. Germline assignment: CDR1 LGHNA and CDR2 YNFKEQ. The V gene lost 0 bases and the J gene lost 2 bases, with 14 bases spanning the gap. The CDR3 here is CASSQEDTRLTYNEQFF. Written as DNA, the CDR3 is TGTGCCAGCAGCCAAGAAGATACGAGGTTGACCTACAATGAGCAGTTCTTC.

Here the CDR3 reads CAWNWRDRRYYGYTF. CDR3 DNA: TGTGCCTGGAACTGGCGGGACAGGCGATACTATGGCTACACCTTC. The chain is built from TRBV30 and TRBJ1-2; 8 nucleotides agree with TRBD1. The J segment lost 3 bases and the V segment lost 4 bases, leaving 10 bases of the junction unmatched. This CDR3 is 15 amino acids long. The germline V gene has CDR1 GTSNPN and CDR2 SVGIG (reference sequence). The full variable domain, in which reference TRBV30 and TRBJ1-2 provide the parts outside the CDR3, is SQTIHQWPATLVQPVGSPLSLECTVEGTSNPNLYWYRQAAGRGLQLLFYSVGIGQISSEVPQNLSASRPQDRQFILSSKKLLLSDSGFYLCAWNWRDRRYYGYTFGSGTRLTVV.

This clone turned up a few times. This chain joins TRBV6-6 and TRBJ2-3; 9 nucleotides match TRBD1. Germline CDR1 reads MNHNY; CDR2 reads SVGAGI (reference sequence). The CDR3 loop spans 13 amino acids. V was pared by 6 bases and J by 8 bases, with 6 bases of the junction left unmatched. The CDR3 nucleotides read TGTGCCAGCAGCAAGGTGACAGGGGGTACGCAGTATTTT. Its translation is CASSKVTGGTQYF.

This clone was found a few times. This chain joins TRBV7-2 and TRBJ2-6, with 10 bases matching TRBD2. The CDR3 extends over 17 amino acids. Unmatched junction bases numbered 0, after V lost 1 base and J lost 0 bases. Germline CDR1 is SGHTA and CDR2 is FQGNSA. The CDR3 spells CASSLVAGGSGANVLTF. CDR3 DNA: TGTGCCAGCAGCTTAGTAGCGGGGGGCTCTGGGGCCAACGTCCTGACTTTC.

The chain joins TRBV6-5 to TRBJ2-1; D might be TRBD2 (7 bases). The CDR3 consists of 13 residues. V dropped 11 bases and J dropped 2 bases, with 13 bases sitting between them. Looked up from germline, CDR1 is MNHEY and CDR2 is SVGAGI. The CDR3 sequence: CASSGTTYNEQFF. For the CDR3, the DNA is TGTGCCTCAAGCGGGACAACCTACAATGAGCAGTTCTTC.

The rearrangement links TRBV18 to TRBJ2-1, with 8 bases matching TRBD2. V lost 2 bases and J lost 5; bases outside the gene matches: 2. Germline CDR1 KGHSH, CDR2 LQKENI. The CDR3 contains 14 residues. CDR3 nucleotides: TGTGCCAGCTCACCAGGACTAGCAGACAATGAGCAGTTCTTC. This codes for CASSPGLADNEQFF.

The chain couples TRBV6-1 to TRBJ1-2; D is unclear. Germline V gene sequence: CDR1 MNHNS, CDR2 SASEGT. The CDR3 runs to 14 residues. The V gene lost 4 bases and the J gene lost 4 bases, with 13 bases spanning the gap. The CDR3 DNA is TGTGCCAGCAGTGGGTTTCCCGGAGTCTATGGCTACACCTTC. Amino acid sequence: CASSGFPGVYGYTF.

This rearrangement joins TRBV29-1 to TRBJ2-5, with TRBD2 matching over 7 bases. This CDR3 has 13 amino acids. CDR1 is SQVTM, CDR2 ANQGSEA, per germline. After removal of 6 bases from V and 5 bases from J, the junction contained 9 bases not matched to a gene. This CDR3 is CSVGGWVAETQYF. Here the CDR3 DNA reads TGCAGCGTCGGGGGGTGGGTAGCGGAGACCCAGTACTTC.

V and J are TRBV6-5 and TRBJ2-3; D might be TRBD2 (6 bases). V was trimmed by 8 bases and J by 1 base, leaving 16 bases between them. The CDR3 contains 15 residues. From germline, CDR1 is MNHEY and CDR2 SVGAGI. DNA of the CDR3: TGTGCCAGCTCACTATGGGGACTTCGCACAGATACGCAGTATTTT. The encoded protein is CASSLWGLRTDTQYF.

This clone was counted only a few times. The J gene is TRBJ2-3, the V gene TRBV18, with 7 nucleotides matching TRBD1. The CDR3 length is 17 residues. V lost 3 bases and J lost 3; bases outside the gene matches: 12. Germline values: CDR1 KGHSH, CDR2 LQKENI. Here the CDR3 DNA reads TGTGCCAGCTCACCTATTAGGGGGCGCACTACTACAGATACGCAGTATTTT. The encoded protein is CASSPIRGRTTTDTQYF.

V is TRBV25-1 and J is TRBJ2-1, with 12 nucleotides matching TRBD2. V trimming: 6 bases; J trimming: 9 bases; junction bases outside the gene matches: 3. CDR1 is MGHDK and CDR2 is SYGVNS in the germline V gene. CDR3 length: 13 amino acids. The CDR3 DNA follows: TGTGCCAGCAGGACTAGCGGGAGTGGTGAGCAGTTCTTC. It specifies CASRTSGSGEQFF.

The chain is built from TRBV5-1 and TRBJ1-3, with 7 bases matching TRBD1. V shed 4 bases and J 4 bases; nucleotides not matched to a gene: 8. CDR1 is SGHRS and CDR2 is YFSETQ in the germline V gene. The CDR3 runs 15 residues. The CDR3 DNA follows: TGCGCCAGCAGCCCCCTACAGGGGCCCGGAAACACCATATATTTT. Residues: CASSPLQGPGNTIYF.

CDR3 region: CASVRETQYF. The CDR3 DNA reads as TGTGCCAGCGTCAGGGAGACCCAGTACTTC. V is TRBV6-1 and J is TRBJ2-5; D unresolved. The V gene's germline CDR1 is MNHNS and CDR2 SASEGT. Between the trimmed V and J ends, which lost 8 bases and 5 bases, there was a span of 6 bases. The CDR3 extends over 10 amino acids.

The chain links TRBV19 to TRBJ2-7; TRBD1 matches 10 bases. The CDR3 has 16 amino acids. CDR1 and CDR2 from the germline V gene are LNHDA and SQIVND (reference sequence). The V and J ends lost 4 bases and 0 bases, in that order; junction bases with no gene match: 6. The CDR3 DNA reads as TGTGCCAGTAGTACCGGACAGGGGGAGAGCTCCTACGAGCAGTACTTC. This gives the protein CASSTGQGESSYEQYF.

This clone was observed a handful of times. The chain links TRBV29-1 to TRBJ1-2; a weak D match, TRBD1 (6 bases). The CDR3 has 12 residues. Trimming took 3 bases from V and 4 from J, leaving 9 bases between them. The germline gives CDR1 SQVTM, CDR2 ANQGSEA. For the CDR3, the DNA is TGCAGCGTTGACCCAGGGGCCTATGGCTACACCTTC. Amino acids: CSVDPGAYGYTF.

This clone was observed a handful of times. Other DNA variants within this sample encode the same CDR3. The rearrangement uses TRBV18 and TRBJ2-5; D ambiguous. The V and J ends lost 3 bases and 4 bases respectively, with 3 bases between them. This CDR3 is 11 amino acids long. The germline CDR1 and CDR2 sequences are KGHSH and LQKENI. CDR3 region: CASSPRETQYF. The CDR3, as DNA: TGTGCCAGCTCACCGAGAGAGACCCAGTACTTC.

The genes are TRBV19 and TRBJ2-2, with TRBD1 matching over 7 bases. CDR1 is LNHDA and CDR2 is SQIVND in the germline V gene (reference sequence). This CDR3 has 15 amino acids. V lost 8 bases, J lost 3 bases, and 9 bases stayed unmatched. CDR3 residues: CASETGNFYTGELFF. CDR3 DNA: TGTGCCAGTGAGACAGGGAATTTTTACACCGGGGAGCTGTTTTTT.

The J gene is TRBJ1-2, the V gene TRBV7-2, with a weak D call TRBD1 (6 bases). V was pared by 4 bases and J by 2 bases, with 11 bases between. The CDR3 loop spans 14 amino acids. Germline V gives CDR1 SGHTA, CDR2 FQGNSA. The CDR3 region is CASSSGVQNYGYTF. Here the CDR3 DNA reads TGTGCCAGCAGCTCAGGGGTCCAAAACTATGGCTACACCTTC.

This clone was counted only a few times. The gene calls are TRBV18 and TRBJ1-2; TRBD1 is a possible D gene (5 bases). V shed 6 bases and J shed 8 bases, with 16 bases lying between them. This CDR3 has 13 residues. Germline V CDR1 and CDR2: KGHSH, LQKENI. CDR3 sequence (DNA): TGTGCCAGCTCGCCCGGTGGAGGGGACGGCTACACCTTC. This gives the protein CASSPGGGDGYTF.

The rearrangement links TRBV28 to TRBJ1-5, with 11 bases that match TRBD1. Germline trimming cut 2 bases from V and 1 base from J; bases unmatched to any gene: 4. Germline V gene sequence: CDR1 MDHEN, CDR2 SYDVKM. The CDR3 has 17 residues. The CDR3 loop is CASSLGTGGMSNQPQHF. DNA for the CDR3: TGTGCCAGCAGTTTAGGGACAGGGGGGATGAGCAATCAGCCCCAGCATTTT.

The chain couples TRBV4-2 to TRBJ2-3; 7 bases agree with TRBD2. Germline V gene lookup returns CDR1 LGHNA and CDR2 YNFKEQ. V trimming: 1 base; J trimming: 3 bases; junction bases outside the gene matches: 4. The CDR3 runs 15 residues. CDR3 sequence reads: CASSQALAETDTQYF. In DNA, the CDR3 is TGTGCCAGCAGCCAAGCCCTAGCGGAGACAGATACGCAGTATTTT.

The chain links TRBV6-1 to TRBJ2-1, with 9 bases identical to TRBD2. Germline V gene sequence: CDR1 MNHNS, CDR2 SASEGT. The CDR3 length is 15 residues. The ends lost 2 bases at V and 7 bases at J; junction bases unmatched: 6. In DNA form, the CDR3 reads TGTGCCAGCAGTGAATATAGCGGGGGTCCGAATGAGCAGTTCTTC. Translation gives CASSEYSGGPNEQFF.

This clone was seen only once. The V call is TRBV7-9, the J call TRBJ2-2; D is undetermined. From germline, CDR1 is SEHNR and CDR2 FQNEAQ (reference sequence). There are 11 residues in the CDR3. Trimming cost V 4 bases and J 5 bases, with 2 bases left between them. DNA of the CDR3: TGTGCCAGCAGCTCGACCGGGGAGCTGTTTTTT. Amino acids: CASSSTGELFF.

The chain employs TRBV5-1 and TRBJ1-1; D is undetermined. CDR1 is SGHRS, CDR2 YFSETQ, per germline. V was pared by 1 base and J by 1 base, with 8 bases between. This CDR3 is 14 amino acids long. CDR3 nucleotide sequence: TGCGCCAGCAGCTTGACAATTTCGAACACTGAAGCTTTCTTT. Encoded protein: CASSLTISNTEAFF. Full variable domain (outside the CDR3, taken from reference TRBV5-1 and TRBJ1-1): KAGVTQTPRYLIKTRGQQVTLSCSPISGHRSVSWYQQTPGQGLQFLFEYFSETQRNKGNFPGRFSGRQFSNSRSEMNVSTLELGDSALYLCASSLTISNTEAFFGQGTRLTVV.

The genes are TRBV7-6 and TRBJ2-3, with 11 bases that match TRBD1. Germline values: CDR1 SGHVS, CDR2 FNYEAQ. The CDR3 contains 17 residues. Trimming cost V 5 bases and J 6 bases; bases outside gene matches: 13. The CDR3 reads CASSPARWTGGGDTQYF. In nucleotides, the CDR3 is TGTGCCAGCAGCCCCGCAAGGTGGACAGGGGGCGGCGATACGCAGTATTTT.

This sequence joins TRBV4-1 and TRBJ2-7, with 7 bases lining up with TRBD1. The CDR3 extends over 18 amino acids. After removal of 1 base from V and 6 bases from J, the junction contained 18 bases not matched to a gene. Germline V gives CDR1 MGHRA, CDR2 YSYEKL. This chain's CDR3 is CASSQGQDNRGPGSEQYF. The CDR3, as DNA: TGCGCCAGCAGCCAAGGACAGGATAACAGGGGCCCGGGGTCCGAGCAGTACTTC.

The V and J genes are TRBV28 and TRBJ1-5; D is perhaps TRBD1 (6 bases). The CDR3 sequence is 15 residues long. V shed 5 bases and J shed 4 bases, with 15 bases lying between them. Germline V gene data show CDR1 as MDHEN and CDR2 as SYDVKM. The CDR3 bases are TGTGCCAGCAGTCCACGGGAACAGGGTAATCAGCCCCAGCATTTT. Translated: CASSPREQGNQPQHF.